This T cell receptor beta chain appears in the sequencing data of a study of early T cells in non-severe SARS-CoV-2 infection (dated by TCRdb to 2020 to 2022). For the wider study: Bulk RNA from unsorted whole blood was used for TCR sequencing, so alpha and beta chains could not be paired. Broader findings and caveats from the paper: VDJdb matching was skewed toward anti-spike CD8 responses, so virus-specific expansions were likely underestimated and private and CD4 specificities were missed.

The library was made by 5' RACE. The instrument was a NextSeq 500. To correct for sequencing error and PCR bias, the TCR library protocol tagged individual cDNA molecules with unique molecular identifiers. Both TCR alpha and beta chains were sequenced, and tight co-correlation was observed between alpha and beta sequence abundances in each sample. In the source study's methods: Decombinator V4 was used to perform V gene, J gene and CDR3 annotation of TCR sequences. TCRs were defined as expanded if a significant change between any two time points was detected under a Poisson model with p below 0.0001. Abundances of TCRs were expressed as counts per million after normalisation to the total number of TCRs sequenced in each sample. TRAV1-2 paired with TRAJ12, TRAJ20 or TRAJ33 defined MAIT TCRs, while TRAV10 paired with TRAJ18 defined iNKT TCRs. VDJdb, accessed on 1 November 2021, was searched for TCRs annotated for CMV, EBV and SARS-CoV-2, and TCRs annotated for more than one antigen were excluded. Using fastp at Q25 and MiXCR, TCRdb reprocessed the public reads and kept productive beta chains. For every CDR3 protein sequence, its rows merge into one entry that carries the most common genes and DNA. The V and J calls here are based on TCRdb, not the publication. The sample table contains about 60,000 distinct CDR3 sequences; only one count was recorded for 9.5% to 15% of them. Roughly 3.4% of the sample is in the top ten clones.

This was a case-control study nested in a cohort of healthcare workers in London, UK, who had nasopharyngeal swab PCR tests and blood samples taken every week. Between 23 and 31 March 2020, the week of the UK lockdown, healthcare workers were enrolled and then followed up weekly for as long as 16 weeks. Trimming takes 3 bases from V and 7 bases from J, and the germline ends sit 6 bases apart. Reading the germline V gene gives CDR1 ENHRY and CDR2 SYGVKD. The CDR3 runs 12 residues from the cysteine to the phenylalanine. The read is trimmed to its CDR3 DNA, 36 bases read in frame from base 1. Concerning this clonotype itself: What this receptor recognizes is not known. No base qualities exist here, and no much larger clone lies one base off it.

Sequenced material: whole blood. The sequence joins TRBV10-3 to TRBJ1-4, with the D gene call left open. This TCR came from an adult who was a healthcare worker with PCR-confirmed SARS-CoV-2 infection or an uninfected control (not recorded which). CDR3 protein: CAISDLGEKLFF. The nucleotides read TGTGCCATCAGTGATTTGGGTGAAAAACTGTTTTTT.